These 5 T cell receptor beta chains came from one sample sequenced in a study of blood T cell repertoires in COVID-19. Measured with immunoSEQ multiplex PCR; TCRdb has only the in-frame clones, and not every one. This table has about 110,000 clones, about four fifths appearing once. Sequenced input: peripheral blood. The receptor source for this set is a woman aged 60-70 years with acute or convalescent COVID-19.

The chain has TRBV10-1 and TRBJ1-4, with D tentatively TRBD1 (5 bases). Germline V gene lookup returns CDR1 WNHNN and CDR2 SYGVQD (reference sequence). The V end lost 2 bases, the J end lost 2 bases, and 6 bases lay between the germline ends. The CDR3 extends over 14 amino acids. The CDR3 sequence is CASSERGTNEKLFF. The DNA of the CDR3 is TGCGCCAGCAGTGAGAGGGGTACTAATGAAAAACTGTTTTTT.

This chain joins TRBV5-4 and TRBJ1-6; D is possibly TRBD1 (6 bases). The CDR3 is 15 residues long. Deletions cut 3 bases from V and 7 bases from J, with 14 bases between. CDR1 SGHNT and CDR2 YYREEE come from the germline V gene (reference sequence). Written as DNA, the CDR3 is TGTGCCAGCAGCTCAGGAGGGGGGGGCAATTCACCCCTCCACTTT. Translated: CASSSGGGGNSPLHF.

The sample holds a few counts of this clone. The chain is built from TRBV29-1 and TRBJ2-2; possible D gene TRBD1, 6 bases. The CDR3 covers 13 residues. The ends were cut back, 8 bases at V and 4 bases at J, with 14 bases in the middle. CDR1 is SQVTM and CDR2 is ANQGSEA in the germline V gene. In DNA, the CDR3 is TGCAGCTCCCAAAGACAGGTCACCGGGGAGCTGTTTTTT. This translates into CSSQRQVTGELFF.

The rearrangement joins TRBV18 to TRBJ2-7, with TRBD1 identical over 7 bases. CDR3 length: 15 amino acids. The V segment lost 6 bases and the J segment 2 bases; nucleotides outside the gene matches: 10. The germline CDR1 and CDR2 sequences are KGHSH and LQKENI. The CDR3 protein is CASSQARGTTYEQYF. The CDR3 nucleotides are TGTGCCAGCTCGCAAGCCAGGGGGACCACCTACGAGCAGTACTTC.

This clone appeared once. J is TRBJ1-2 and V is TRBV7-6, with 7 bases lining up with TRBD1. Trimming at V came to 9 bases and at J to 9 bases, leaving 10 bases not matched to a gene. Germline V CDR1 and CDR2: SGHVS, FNYEAQ. The CDR3 is 12 residues long. CDR3 in DNA: TGTGCCAGTTGCGACAGGGATCCCTGCTACACCTTC. The encoded protein is CASCDRDPCYTF.